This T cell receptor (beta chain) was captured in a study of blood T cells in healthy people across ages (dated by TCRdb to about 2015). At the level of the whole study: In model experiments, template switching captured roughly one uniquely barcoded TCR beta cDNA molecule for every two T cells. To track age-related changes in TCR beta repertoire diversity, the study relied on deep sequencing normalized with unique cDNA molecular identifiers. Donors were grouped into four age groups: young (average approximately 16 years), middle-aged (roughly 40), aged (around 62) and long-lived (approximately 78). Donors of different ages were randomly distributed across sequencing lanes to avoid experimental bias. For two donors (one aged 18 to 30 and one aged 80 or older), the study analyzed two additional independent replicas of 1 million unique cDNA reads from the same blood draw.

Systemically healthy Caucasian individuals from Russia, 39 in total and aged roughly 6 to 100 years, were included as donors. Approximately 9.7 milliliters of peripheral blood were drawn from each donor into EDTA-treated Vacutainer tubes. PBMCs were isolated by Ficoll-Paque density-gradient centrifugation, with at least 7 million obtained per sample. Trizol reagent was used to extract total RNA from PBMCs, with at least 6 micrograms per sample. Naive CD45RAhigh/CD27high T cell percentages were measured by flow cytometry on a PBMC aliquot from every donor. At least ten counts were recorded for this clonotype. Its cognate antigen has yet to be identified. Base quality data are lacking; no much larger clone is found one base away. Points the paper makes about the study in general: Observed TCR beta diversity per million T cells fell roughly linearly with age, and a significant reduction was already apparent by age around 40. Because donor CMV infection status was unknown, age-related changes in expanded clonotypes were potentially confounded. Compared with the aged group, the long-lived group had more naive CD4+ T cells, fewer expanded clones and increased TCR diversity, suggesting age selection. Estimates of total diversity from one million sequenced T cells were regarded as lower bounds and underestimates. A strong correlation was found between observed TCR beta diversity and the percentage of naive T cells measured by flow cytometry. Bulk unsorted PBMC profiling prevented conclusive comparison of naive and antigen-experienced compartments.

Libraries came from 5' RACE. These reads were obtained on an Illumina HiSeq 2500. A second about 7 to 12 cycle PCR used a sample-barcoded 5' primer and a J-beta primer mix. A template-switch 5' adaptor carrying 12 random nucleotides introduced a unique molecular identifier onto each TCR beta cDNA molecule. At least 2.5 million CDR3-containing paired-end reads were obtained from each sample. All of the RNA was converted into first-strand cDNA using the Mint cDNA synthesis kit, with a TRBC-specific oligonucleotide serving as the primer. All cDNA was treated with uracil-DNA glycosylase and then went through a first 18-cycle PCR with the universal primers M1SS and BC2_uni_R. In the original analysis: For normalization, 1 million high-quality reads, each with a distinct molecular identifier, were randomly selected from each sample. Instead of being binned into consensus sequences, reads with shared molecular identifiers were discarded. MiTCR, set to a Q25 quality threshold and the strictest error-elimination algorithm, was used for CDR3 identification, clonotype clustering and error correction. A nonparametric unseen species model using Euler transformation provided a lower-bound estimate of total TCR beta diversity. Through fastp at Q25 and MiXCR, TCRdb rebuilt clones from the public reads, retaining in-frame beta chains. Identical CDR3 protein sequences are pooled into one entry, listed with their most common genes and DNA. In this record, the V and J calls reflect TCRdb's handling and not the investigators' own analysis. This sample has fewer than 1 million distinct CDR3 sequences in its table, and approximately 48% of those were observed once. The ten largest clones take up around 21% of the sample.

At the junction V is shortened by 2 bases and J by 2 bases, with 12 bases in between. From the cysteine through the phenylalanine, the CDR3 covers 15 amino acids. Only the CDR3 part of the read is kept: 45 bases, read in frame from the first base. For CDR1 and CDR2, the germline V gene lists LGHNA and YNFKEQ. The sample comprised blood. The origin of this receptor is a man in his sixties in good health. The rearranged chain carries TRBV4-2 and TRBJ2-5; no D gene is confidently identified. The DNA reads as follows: TGTGCCAGCAGCCAATCGATCCCTGGGCAAGAGACCCAGTACTTC. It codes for CASSQSIPGQETQYF.